This entry lists 18 T cell receptor beta chains sequenced from one sample in a study of blood T cell repertoires in COVID-19. Measured with immunoSEQ multiplex PCR; TCRdb has only the in-frame clones, and not every one. The sample yields tens of thousands of clones, less than 90% seen once. Specimen: peripheral blood. Receptors originate from a man aged 55 to 70 with acute or convalescent COVID-19.

The genes are TRBV5-4 and TRBJ2-1, with 9 bases lining up with TRBD2. From germline, CDR1 is SGHNT and CDR2 YYREEE (reference sequence). This CDR3 comprises 15 residues. With 6 bases clipped from V and 1 base from J, the junction kept 5 bases outside the gene matches. The CDR3 spells CASTSGGRSYNEQFF. DNA of the CDR3: TGTGCCAGCACAAGCGGGGGGAGGTCCTACAATGAGCAGTTCTTC.

The J gene is TRBJ2-1, the V gene TRBV5-1, with TRBD1 identical over 7 bases. Trimming at V came to 0 bases and at J to 4 bases, leaving 4 bases not matched to a gene. The CDR3 contains 15 residues. Germline V gene lookup returns CDR1 SGHRS and CDR2 YFSETQ. The CDR3 DNA reads as TGCGCCAGCAGCTTGGAGGGGACAGAATACAATGAGCAGTTCTTC. Amino acids: CASSLEGTEYNEQFF. The full variable domain, completed using reference TRBV5-1 and TRBJ2-1, is KAGVTQTPRYLIKTRGQQVTLSCSPISGHRSVSWYQQTPGQGLQFLFEYFSETQRNKGNFPGRFSGRQFSNSRSEMNVSTLELGDSALYLCASSLEGTEYNEQFFGPGTRLTVL.

J is TRBJ2-1 and V is TRBV24-1, with D tentatively TRBD1 (6 bases). CDR1 KGHDR and CDR2 SFDVKD come from the germline V gene. The length of the CDR3 is 16 residues. Between the trimmed V and J ends, which lost 2 bases and 6 bases, there was a span of 16 bases. The CDR3 sequence: CATSDYSGGSLNEQFF. CDR3 nucleotide sequence: TGTGCCACCAGTGATTATAGTGGGGGCTCCCTCAATGAGCAGTTCTTC.

The chain links TRBV27 to TRBJ2-7; 9 bases fit TRBD1. The trim removed 1 base at V and 3 bases at J, leaving 10 bases unmatched. CDR1 and CDR2 from the germline V gene are MNHEY and SMNVEV (reference sequence). This CDR3 region has 17 residues. CDR3 amino acids: CASSLLAGQGYGYEQYF. The DNA for the CDR3 is TGTGCCAGCAGTTTATTGGCGGGACAGGGATATGGCTACGAGCAGTACTTC.

The chain joins TRBV9 to TRBJ2-1; 12 positions agree with TRBD2. Germline-derived CDR1 and CDR2 are SGDLS and YYNGEE. The CDR3 runs 19 residues. Trimming cost V 0 bases and J 0 bases; bases outside gene matches: 7. The CDR3 here is CASSVVLAGGVSSYNEQFF. The CDR3 DNA follows: TGTGCCAGCAGCGTAGTCCTAGCGGGGGGGGTTAGCTCCTACAATGAGCAGTTCTTC.

V is TRBV27 and J is TRBJ2-7, with a possible D match to TRBD2 (7 bases). Trimming removed 1 base at V and 5 bases at J, with 15 bases between. CDR1 is MNHEY and CDR2 is SMNVEV in the germline V gene (reference sequence). The CDR3 has 15 amino acids. Written as DNA, the CDR3 is TGTGCCAGCAGTTTATATGTGGGAGGGGGAAACGAGCAGTACTTC. Its translation is CASSLYVGGGNEQYF.

This clone has just one count. J is TRBJ1-1 and V is TRBV10-2, with D tentatively TRBD1 (6 bases). Germline values: CDR1 WSHSY, CDR2 SAAADI. V lost 5 bases and J lost 8, with 12 bases in between. The CDR3 consists of 12 residues. The CDR3 nucleotides are TGCGCCAGCAGTAGGACAGCTACCGAAGCTTTCTTT. Protein product: CASSRTATEAFF.

The chain carries TRBV3-1 (or the pseudogene TRBV3-2) and TRBJ2-1; TRBD1 is a possible D gene (6 bases). The CDR3 sequence is 12 residues long. Germline V gene sequence: CDR1 LGHDT, CDR2 YNNKEL (reference sequence). Trimming took 8 bases from V and 8 from J, leaving 13 bases between them. The CDR3 loop reads CASRKGVHEQFF. CDR3 nucleotides: TGTGCCAGCCGAAAGGGGGTCCATGAGCAGTTCTTC.

The rearrangement links TRBV6-5 to TRBJ2-3, with D uncertain. V was clipped by 6 bases and J by 6 bases, with 16 bases between them. Germline V gene data show CDR1 as MNHEY and CDR2 as SVGAGI. The CDR3 spans 14 residues. CDR3 DNA: TGTGCCAGCAGCGTCAAGACTGGGTCGGATACGCAGTATTTT. This sequence encodes CASSVKTGSDTQYF.

This clone was seen only once. The chain joins TRBV3-1 (or the pseudogene TRBV3-2) to TRBJ1-3; TRBD1 matches at 8 bases. This CDR3 contains 17 residues. CDR1 is LGHDT and CDR2 is YNNKEL in the germline V gene (reference sequence). V was pared by 1 base and J by 6 bases, with 11 bases of the junction left unmatched. The CDR3 DNA follows: TGTGCCAGCAGCCAAGGTTTGGCAGGGGGCGGCTTAAACACCATATATTTT. Its translation: CASSQGLAGGGLNTIYF.

The chain has TRBV27 and TRBJ2-1, with 13 nucleotides matching TRBD2. The CDR3 is 17 residues long. The V gene's germline CDR1 is MNHEY and CDR2 SMNVEV (reference sequence). V gave up 5 bases and J gave up 8 bases; unmatched junction bases: 12. The CDR3 sequence: CASSLRTSGRMLYEQFF. In DNA form, the CDR3 reads TGTGCCAGCAGTCTAAGGACTAGCGGGAGAATGCTGTATGAGCAGTTCTTC.

The chain's CDR3 is CASSLGLWNIQYF. The CDR3 DNA follows: TGTGCCAGCAGCTTAGGGCTTTGGAACATTCAGTACTTC. V usage is TRBV7-2 and J usage is TRBJ2-4, with D uncertain. V was shortened by 1 base and J by 7 bases, with 8 bases between the two germline ends. The CDR3 spans 13 residues. Germline CDR1 is SGHTA and CDR2 is FQGNSA.

V usage is TRBV4-3 and J usage is TRBJ1-6, with TRBD1 identical over 8 bases. The CDR3 totals 15 residues. V trimming: 0 bases; J trimming: 10 bases; junction bases outside the gene matches: 5. CDR1 is LGHNA, CDR2 YSLEER, per germline. CDR3 in amino acids: CASSQEDRGGSPLHF. The CDR3 DNA sequence: TGCGCCAGCAGCCAAGAAGACAGGGGAGGGTCACCCCTCCACTTT.

The rearrangement joins TRBV7-2 to TRBJ1-5, with a tentative D call TRBD1 (6 bases). Germline values: CDR1 SGHTA, CDR2 FQGNSA. CDR3 length: 16 residues. Trimming took 5 bases from V and 0 from J, leaving 14 bases between them. The CDR3 DNA reads TGTGCCAGCAGCCCGGGTCAGGGGTTTAGCAATCAGCCCCAGCATTTT. It encodes CASSPGQGFSNQPQHF. Using reference TRBV7-2 and TRBJ1-5 for the parts outside the CDR3, the full variable domain is GAGVSQSPSNKVTEKGKDVELRCDPISGHTALYWYRQSLGQGLEFLIYFQGNSAPDKSGLPSDRFSAERTGGSVSTLTIQRTQQEDSAVYLCASSPGQGFSNQPQHFGDGTRLSIL.

The J gene is TRBJ2-5, the V gene TRBV18; 7 nucleotides agree with TRBD1. V lost 6 bases to trimming and J lost 2 bases; unmatched junction nucleotides: 3. In germline, CDR1 is KGHSH, CDR2 LQKENI. The CDR3 sequence is 13 residues long. CDR3 amino acids: CASSGDRQETQYF. In nucleotides, the CDR3 is TGTGCCAGCTCCGGGGACAGACAAGAGACCCAGTACTTC. Full variable domain (remainder filled in from reference TRBV18 and TRBJ2-5): NAGVMQNPRHLVRRRGQEARLRCSPMKGHSHVYWYRQLPEEGLKFMVYLQKENIIDESGMPKERFSAEFPKEGPSILRIQQVVRGDSAAYFCASSGDRQETQYFGPGTRLLVL.

The chain uses TRBV28 and TRBJ2-7; 9 bases line up with TRBD2. J was trimmed by 0 bases and V by 5 bases; bases with no gene match: 2. The CDR3 extends over 14 amino acids. Germline CDR1 is MDHEN and CDR2 is SYDVKM. CDR3 loop: CASSLTSGSYEQYF. CDR3 coding DNA: TGTGCCAGCAGTCTGACTAGCGGCTCCTACGAGCAGTACTTC.

The chain employs TRBV29-1 and TRBJ1-2, with D maybe TRBD1 (5 bases). The CDR3 runs 10 residues. Per germline, CDR1 SQVTM and CDR2 ANQGSEA. V dropped 7 bases and J dropped 6 bases, with 9 bases sitting between them. CDR3 sequence reads: CSAGTDGYTF. CDR3 coding DNA: TGCAGCGCCGGGACTGATGGCTACACCTTC. Looking up the rest from reference TRBV29-1 and TRBJ1-2 gives the full variable domain: SAVISQKPSRDICQRGTSLTIQCQVDSQVTMMFWYRQQPGQSLTLIATANQGSEATYESGFVIDKFPISRPNLTFSTLTVSNMSPEDSSIYLCSAGTDGYTFGSGTRLTVV.

The chain employs TRBV3-1 (or the pseudogene TRBV3-2) and TRBJ1-4; 10 bases are a match to TRBD1. V gave up 6 bases and J gave up 10 bases; unmatched junction bases: 17. The germline V gene encodes CDR1 LGHDT and CDR2 YNNKEL (reference sequence). The CDR3 is 17 amino acids. For the CDR3, the DNA is TGTGCCAGCAGTCAGAGGGACAGGGGCAAACATTGGGGAAAACTGTTTTTT. It translates to CASSQRDRGKHWGKLFF.